Listed here are 6 T cell receptor beta chains from one sample, sequenced in a study of PD-1 blockade in classical Hodgkin lymphoma (dated by TCRdb to the early 2020s). The time point label on this specimen signifies: cycle 2 day 1 (C2D1) of nivolumab. All trial patients had relapsed after autologous stem cell transplantation, with cohorts A, B and C differing in prior brentuximab vedotin exposure. The library came from the immunoSEQ multiplex PCR assay. What TCRdb holds here is the immuneACCESS table cut down to in-frame rearrangements. Part of the clones is not present; checked against another copy, under half of the missing clones reflect an unresolved V gene, and the others are unexplained. The sample profile shows around 22,000 clones; around 77% of them were found once. The ten largest clones capture roughly 15% of the sample. The sample was peripheral blood mononuclear cells (PBMCs), taken before the second cycle of nivolumab. These receptors were taken from a human donor with classical Hodgkin lymphoma.

This chain connects TRBV7-2 to TRBJ2-1, with 11 nucleotides matching TRBD2. This CDR3 is built from 16 residues. Germline CDR1 is SGHTA and CDR2 is FQGNSA. The V segment lost 4 bases and the J segment 2 bases; nucleotides outside the gene matches: 4. This CDR3 is CASSSNSGGAYNEQFF. CDR3 sequence (DNA): TGTGCCAGCAGCTCAAATAGCGGGGGGGCCTACAATGAGCAGTTCTTC.

This chain joins TRBV4-1 and TRBJ2-2; no definite D call. CDR1 and CDR2 from the germline V gene are MGHRA and YSYEKL. The V end lost 4 bases, the J end lost 2 bases, and 8 bases lay between the germline ends. The length of the CDR3 is 14 residues. The CDR3: CASSPQTNTGELFF. CDR3 sequence (DNA): TGCGCCAGCAGCCCCCAGACTAACACCGGGGAGCTGTTTTTT.

The rearrangement links TRBV7-2 to TRBJ2-1, with D maybe TRBD1 (6 bases). Trimming pared 7 bases from V and 3 bases from J, leaving 13 bases between. CDR3 size: 14 residues. The germline V gene encodes CDR1 SGHTA and CDR2 FQGNSA. The CDR3 sequence: CASTITGIYNEQFF. Written as DNA, the CDR3 is TGTGCCAGCACCATTACAGGGATCTACAATGAGCAGTTCTTC.

This clone was observed a single time. This chain connects TRBV4-3 to TRBJ2-5; D call uncertain. Per the germline V gene, CDR1 is LGHNA and CDR2 is YSLEER. The CDR3 is 16 residues long. V gave up 0 bases and J gave up 2 bases, with 13 bases separating them. In nucleotides, the CDR3 is TGCGCCAGCAGCCAAGAAACGGGTCGTAGTCAAGAGACCCAGTACTTC. Translation gives CASSQETGRSQETQYF.

The chain employs TRBV6-1 and TRBJ2-5; D might be TRBD1 (5 bases). V was pared by 5 bases and J by 5 bases, with 18 bases between. Germline assignment: CDR1 MNHNS and CDR2 SASEGT. CDR3 length: 15 residues. The CDR3 spells CASSPEARVWETQYF. CDR3 coding DNA: TGTGCCAGCAGTCCCGAGGCCAGGGTATGGGAGACCCAGTACTTC.

Written as DNA, the CDR3 is TGTGCCAGTAGTACCTCATGGACTAGCGGGAGCTACAATGAGCAGTTCTTC. Its translation: CASSTSWTSGSYNEQFF. This chain links TRBV19 with TRBJ2-1; 13 bases line up with TRBD2. CDR1 LNHDA and CDR2 SQIVND come from the germline V gene (reference sequence). The CDR3 covers 17 residues. V lost 4 bases to trimming and J lost 3 bases; unmatched junction nucleotides: 6. Filled out from reference TRBV19 and TRBJ2-1, the complete variable domain reads DGGITQSPKYLFRKEGQNVTLSCEQNLNHDAMYWYRQDPGQGLRLIYYSQIVNDFQKGDIAEGYSVSREKKESFPLTVTSAQKNPTAFYLCASSTSWTSGSYNEQFFGPGTRLTVL.